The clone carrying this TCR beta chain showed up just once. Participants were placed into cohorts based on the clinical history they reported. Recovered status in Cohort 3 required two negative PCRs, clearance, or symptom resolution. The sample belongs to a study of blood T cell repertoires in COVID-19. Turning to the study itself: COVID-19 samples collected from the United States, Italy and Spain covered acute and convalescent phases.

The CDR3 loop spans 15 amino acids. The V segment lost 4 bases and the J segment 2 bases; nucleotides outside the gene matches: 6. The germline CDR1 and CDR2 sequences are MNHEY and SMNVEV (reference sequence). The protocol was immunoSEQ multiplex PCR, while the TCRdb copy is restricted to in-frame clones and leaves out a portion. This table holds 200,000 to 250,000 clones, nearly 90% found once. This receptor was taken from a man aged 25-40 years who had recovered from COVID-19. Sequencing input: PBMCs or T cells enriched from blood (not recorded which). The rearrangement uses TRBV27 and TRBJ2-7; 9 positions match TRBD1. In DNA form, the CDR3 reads TGTGCCAGCAGTTCCCCCGGGACAGGGACCTACGAGCAGTACTTC. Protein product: CASSSPGTGTYEQYF.